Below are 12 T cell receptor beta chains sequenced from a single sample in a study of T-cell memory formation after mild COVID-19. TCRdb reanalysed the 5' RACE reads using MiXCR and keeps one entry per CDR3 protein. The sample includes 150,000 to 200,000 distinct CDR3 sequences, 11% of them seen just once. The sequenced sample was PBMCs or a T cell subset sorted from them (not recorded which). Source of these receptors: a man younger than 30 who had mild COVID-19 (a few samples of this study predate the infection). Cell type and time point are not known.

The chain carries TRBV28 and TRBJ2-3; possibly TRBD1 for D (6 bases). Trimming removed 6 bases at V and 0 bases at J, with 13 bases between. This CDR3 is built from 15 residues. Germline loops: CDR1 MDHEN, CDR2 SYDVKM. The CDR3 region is CASRLGGQSTDTQYF. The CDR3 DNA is TGTGCCAGCAGGCTAGGCGGACAGAGCACAGATACGCAGTATTTT.

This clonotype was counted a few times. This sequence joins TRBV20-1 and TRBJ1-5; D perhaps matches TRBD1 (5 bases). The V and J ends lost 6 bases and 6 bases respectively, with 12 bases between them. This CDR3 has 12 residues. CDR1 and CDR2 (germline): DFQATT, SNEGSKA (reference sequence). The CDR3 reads CSAPGPSQPQHF. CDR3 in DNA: TGCAGTGCCCCGGGACCGAGTCAGCCCCAGCATTTT.

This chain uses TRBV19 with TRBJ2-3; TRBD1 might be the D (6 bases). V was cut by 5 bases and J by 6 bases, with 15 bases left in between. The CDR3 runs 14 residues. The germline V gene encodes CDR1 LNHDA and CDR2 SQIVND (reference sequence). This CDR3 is CASSPLDSRDTQYF. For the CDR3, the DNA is TGTGCCAGTAGTCCCCTGGACAGTCGGGATACGCAGTATTTT. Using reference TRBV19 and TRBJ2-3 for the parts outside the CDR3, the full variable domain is DGGITQSPKYLFRKEGQNVTLSCEQNLNHDAMYWYRQDPGQGLRLIYYSQIVNDFQKGDIAEGYSVSREKKESFPLTVTSAQKNPTAFYLCASSPLDSRDTQYFGPGTRLTVL.

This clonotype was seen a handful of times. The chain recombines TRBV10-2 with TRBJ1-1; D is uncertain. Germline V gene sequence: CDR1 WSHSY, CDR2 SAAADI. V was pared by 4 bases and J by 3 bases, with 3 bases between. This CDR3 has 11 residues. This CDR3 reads CASSGYTEAFF. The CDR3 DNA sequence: TGCGCCAGCAGTGGATACACTGAAGCTTTCTTT.

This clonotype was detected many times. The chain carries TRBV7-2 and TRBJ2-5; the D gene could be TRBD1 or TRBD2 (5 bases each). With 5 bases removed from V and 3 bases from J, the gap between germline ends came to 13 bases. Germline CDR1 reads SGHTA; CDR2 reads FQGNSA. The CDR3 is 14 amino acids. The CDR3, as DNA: TGTGCCAGCAGCCCTCGGGGCAGAAAAGAGACCCAGTACTTC. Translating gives CASSPRGRKETQYF.

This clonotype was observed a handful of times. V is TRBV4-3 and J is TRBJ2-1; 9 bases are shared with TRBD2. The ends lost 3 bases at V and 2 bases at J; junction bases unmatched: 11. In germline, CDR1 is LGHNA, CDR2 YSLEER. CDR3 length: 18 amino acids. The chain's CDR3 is CASSHVGVAGVAYNEQFF. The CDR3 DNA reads TGCGCCAGCAGCCATGTCGGGGTAGCGGGGGTAGCCTACAATGAGCAGTTCTTC.

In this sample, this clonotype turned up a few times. As DNA, the CDR3 is TGCGCCAGCAGCTTAGACAGGCCCCCGCGCGAGACCCAGTACTTC. Its translation: CASSLDRPPRETQYF. The V call is TRBV5-1, the J call TRBJ2-5; D may be TRBD1 (6 bases). The CDR3 has 15 amino acids. Germline V gene data show CDR1 as SGHRS and CDR2 as YFSETQ. Deletions cut 2 bases from V and 5 bases from J, with 16 bases between.

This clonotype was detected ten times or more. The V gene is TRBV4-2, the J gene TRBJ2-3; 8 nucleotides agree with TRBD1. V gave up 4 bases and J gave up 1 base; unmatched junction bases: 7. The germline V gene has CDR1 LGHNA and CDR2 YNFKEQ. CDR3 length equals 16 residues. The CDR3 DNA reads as TGTGCCAGCAGCCTCCAAACAGGGGGACGCACAGATACGCAGTATTTT. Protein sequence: CASSLQTGGRTDTQYF.

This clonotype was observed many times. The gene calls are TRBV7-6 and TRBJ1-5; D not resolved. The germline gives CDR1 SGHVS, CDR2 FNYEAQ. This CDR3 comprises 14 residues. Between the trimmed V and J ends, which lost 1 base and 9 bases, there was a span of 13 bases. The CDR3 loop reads CASSLEDGRGPQHF. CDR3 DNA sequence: TGTGCCAGCAGCTTAGAGGACGGGCGTGGGCCCCAGCATTTT.

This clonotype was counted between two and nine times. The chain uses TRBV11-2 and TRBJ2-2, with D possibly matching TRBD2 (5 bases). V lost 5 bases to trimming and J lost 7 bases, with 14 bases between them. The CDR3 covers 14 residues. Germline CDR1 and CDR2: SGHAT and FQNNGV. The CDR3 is CASSHIRGFGELFF. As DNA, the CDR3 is TGTGCCAGCAGCCATATTCGGGGTTTCGGGGAGCTGTTTTTT.

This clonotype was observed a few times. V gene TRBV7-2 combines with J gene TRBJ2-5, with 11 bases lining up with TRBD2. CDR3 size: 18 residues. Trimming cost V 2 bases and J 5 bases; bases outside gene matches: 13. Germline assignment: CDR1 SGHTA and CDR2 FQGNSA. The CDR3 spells CASSLRSASGGTSETQYF. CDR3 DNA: TGTGCCAGCAGCTTAAGGTCGGCTAGCGGGGGGACTAGTGAGACCCAGTACTTC.

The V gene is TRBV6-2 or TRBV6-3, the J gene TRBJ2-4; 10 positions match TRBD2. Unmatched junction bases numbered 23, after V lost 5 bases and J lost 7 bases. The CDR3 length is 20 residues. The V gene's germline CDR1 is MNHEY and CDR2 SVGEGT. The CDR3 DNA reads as TGTGCCAGCAGTCCCCCATGGACCAGCGGGGGGGGGACTTCACTGAACATTCAGTACTTC. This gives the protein CASSPPWTSGGGTSLNIQYF.